This TCR beta chain was obtained from a study of vaccination effects on CD4 cells after COVID-19. Assay: immunoSEQ multiplex PCR; the TCRdb copy retains only in-frame clones and omits some. The top ten clones hold about 2.3% of a sample with around 66,000 clones, around 69% of them seen once. The CDR3 consists of 14 residues. The V and J ends lost 4 bases and 0 bases respectively, with 7 bases between them. CDR1 SGHRS and CDR2 YFSETQ come from the germline V gene. There are a few counts of this clone. Its target is unknown. The authors isolated CD4+ T cells after about eleven days of culture. The cohort was immunized with two doses of either the BNT162b2 or mRNA-1273 vaccine. Researchers swapped half the medium for IL-2 medium on both days 3 and 7.

The TCR comes from a human donor who received a COVID-19 vaccine. The sample consisted of CD4+ T cells from PBMCs cultured without peptide, taken after COVID-19 vaccination. This chain connects TRBV5-1 to TRBJ1-4; unclear D gene. CDR3 sequence (DNA): TGCGCCAGCAGCCAAACCTCAACTAATGAAAAACTGTTTTTT. Protein product: CASSQTSTNEKLFF.